Listed below are T cell receptor beta chains from one sample, sequenced in a study of siplizumab effects on memory and regulatory T cells. Sequenced by immunoSEQ multiplex PCR; TCRdb stores in-frame clones only, minus some. The sample carries tens of thousands of clones, around 93% recorded once. Sequenced input: CD8+ T cells sorted from blood. These receptors were obtained from a human donor in good health. Both conserved end residues are part of each CDR3.

CDR3 length	V gene	J gene	CDR3 protein
15	TRBV27	TRBJ2-5	CASSPTSGGKETQYF
15	TRBV7-6	TRBJ1-2	CASSDHPGTDYGYTF
18	TRBV11-2	TRBJ2-2	CASSLDPTWQGRAGELFF
16	TRBV18	TRBJ2-1	CASSLTTSGSYNEQFF
15	TRBV9	TRBJ1-5	CASSEWDSINQPQHF
17	TRBV9	TRBJ1-1	CASSPGGGQTSGTEAFF
15	TRBV21-1	TRBJ2-1	CASSKTSGTYNEQFF
16	TRBV7-8	TRBJ2-1	CASSHPLAGAQPEQFF
15	TRBV28	TRBJ2-3	CASRGLAESTDTQYF
16	TRBV5-8	TRBJ2-7	CASSLVGAGATYEQYF
13	TRBV5-1	TRBJ1-1	CASSFGQDTEAFF
20	TRBV28	TRBJ2-1	CASSLGPGVLTSGRGNEQFF
17	TRBV9	TRBJ2-1	CASSTTPKREGINEQFF
15	TRBV2	TRBJ2-1	CATLTRGDGNNEQFF
11	TRBV19	TRBJ2-2	CASSIGIELFF